The 21 T cell receptor beta chains reported below all come from one sample, sequenced in a study of a mutant IDH1 vaccine in newly diagnosed glioma. Some clones are missing from TCRdb's copy, which holds only in-frame ones; the method was immunoSEQ multiplex PCR. Of 35,000 to 50,000 clones in the sample, approximately 80% were seen once. As for time point: week 35, safety follow-up. Each dose of the vaccine consisted of 300 ug of mutant IDH1 20-mer peptide, with topical imiquimod. For these TCRs, the target antigens are not known. This specimen was PBMCs, taken from a glioma patient whose treatment included an IDH1 peptide vaccine. Source of these receptors: a woman aged 50 to 65 with glioma.

The chain joins TRBV15 to TRBJ1-1; D uncertain. The CDR3 extends over 12 amino acids. The V end lost 6 bases, the J end lost 6 bases, and 11 bases lay between the germline ends. Germline loops: CDR1 LNHNV, CDR2 YYDKDF (reference sequence). CDR3 protein: CATSWGGSEAFF. The CDR3 DNA is TGTGCCACCAGTTGGGGAGGTTCTGAAGCTTTCTTT.

V and J are TRBV10-1 and TRBJ1-5; weak D call: TRBD1 (5 bases). CDR1 is WNHNN and CDR2 is SYGVQD in the germline V gene (reference sequence). The CDR3 totals 13 residues. V was pared by 0 bases and J by 6 bases, with 6 bases between. The CDR3 nucleotides are TGCGCCAGCAGTGAGTCTGGGGGTCAGCCCCAGCATTTT. Its protein product is CASSESGGQPQHF.

V gene TRBV5-1 combines with J gene TRBJ2-7; TRBD2 matches at 7 bases. The CDR3 extends over 15 amino acids. CDR1 is SGHRS and CDR2 is YFSETQ in the germline V gene. J lost 4 bases, V lost 4 bases, and 11 bases had no gene match. As DNA, the CDR3 is TGCGCCAGCAGCAACCACCGGGACTACCTTTACGAGCAGTACTTC. Translation gives CASSNHRDYLYEQYF.

V usage is TRBV10-3 and J usage is TRBJ1-4; TRBD1 might be the D (6 bases). Trimming removed 0 bases at V and 7 bases at J, with 15 bases between. This CDR3 region has 16 residues. Germline V gene lookup returns CDR1 ENHRY and CDR2 SYGVKD. The CDR3 nucleotides read TGTGCCATCAGTGAGTCACCCCTACAGGGTAGTGAAAAACTGTTTTTT. Protein sequence: CAISESPLQGSEKLFF.

This CDR3 reads CASSLGVEETQYF. CDR3 coding DNA: TGTGCCAGCAGCTTAGGCGTTGAGGAGACCCAGTACTTC. The genes are TRBV7-2 and TRBJ2-5; no definite D call. Trimming took 1 base from V and 5 from J, leaving 8 bases between them. The germline V gene encodes CDR1 SGHTA and CDR2 FQGNSA. The CDR3 covers 13 residues.

The genes are TRBV9 and TRBJ1-3, with TRBD1 as a possible D gene (5 bases). CDR3 length: 16 residues. Germline CDR1 reads SGDLS; CDR2 reads YYNGEE. Trimming removed 4 bases at V and 2 bases at J, with 16 bases between. The CDR3 sequence is CASSPVGGAAGNTIYF. The DNA for the CDR3 is TGTGCCAGCAGCCCGGTAGGAGGGGCGGCTGGAAACACCATATATTTT.

The sample holds one count of this clone. This chain links TRBV15 with TRBJ1-1; 7 nucleotides agree with TRBD1. V was pared by 2 bases and J by 0 bases, with 12 bases of the junction left unmatched. The CDR3 is 18 amino acids. Germline lookup yields CDR1 LNHNV and CDR2 YYDKDF (reference sequence). CDR3 in DNA: TGTGCCACCAGCAGACCCCGGGACAGTCTAGATATGAACACTGAAGCTTTCTTT. The encoded protein is CATSRPRDSLDMNTEAFF.

The chain links TRBV19 to TRBJ1-2; D not certain. The CDR3 spans 13 residues. V was shortened by 7 bases and J by 8 bases, with 17 bases between the two germline ends. CDR1 and CDR2 (germline): LNHDA, SQIVND (reference sequence). The CDR3 here is CASTRESSHGYTF. In nucleotides, the CDR3 is TGTGCCAGTACGAGGGAATCCTCCCACGGCTACACCTTC. The full variable domain, with the rest looked up from reference TRBV19 and TRBJ1-2, is DGGITQSPKYLFRKEGQNVTLSCEQNLNHDAMYWYRQDPGQGLRLIYYSQIVNDFQKGDIAEGYSVSREKKESFPLTVTSAQKNPTAFYLCASTRESSHGYTFGSGTRLTVV.

This clone was seen only a few times. This chain uses TRBV14 with TRBJ1-3, with unresolved D. The CDR3 sequence is 11 residues long. The germline V and J ends were trimmed by 3 bases and 5 bases, with 2 bases remaining between them. The germline V gene has CDR1 SGHDN and CDR2 FVKESK. This chain's CDR3 is CASSQRNTIYF. In nucleotides, the CDR3 is TGTGCCAGCAGCCAGCGAAACACCATATATTTT.

This clone has more than one count but fewer than ten. The chain employs TRBV18 and TRBJ2-2; D remains ambiguous. This CDR3 has 13 residues. V lost 0 bases and J lost 6, with 5 bases in between. Germline V lookup: CDR1 KGHSH, CDR2 LQKENI. Here the CDR3 reads CASSPPVAGELFF. CDR3 nucleotide sequence: TGTGCCAGCTCACCACCAGTGGCCGGGGAGCTGTTTTTT.

As regards this clone: The junction departs from the called germline gene at one end, perhaps through a read error. The chain has TRBV7-8 and TRBJ1-5, with 7 positions matching TRBD1. The CDR3 covers 15 residues. The germline CDR1 and CDR2 sequences are SGHVS and FQNEAQ. The CDR3 DNA reads TGTGCCAGCAGCCTTGGGACAGCCCTGGATCAACCCCAGCATTTT. Its protein product is CASSLGTALDQPQHF.

The chain couples TRBV4-3 to TRBJ2-7, with TRBD2 identical over 7 bases. Germline V gene lookup returns CDR1 LGHNA and CDR2 YSLEER. The CDR3 has 13 residues. V gave up 4 bases and J gave up 3 bases; unmatched junction bases: 3. CDR3 protein: CASSPRGDYEQYF. The CDR3, as DNA: TGCGCCAGCAGCCCTCGGGGGGACTACGAGCAGTACTTC.

This chain connects TRBV6-1 to TRBJ2-1; 7 nucleotides align to TRBD1. Looked up from germline, CDR1 is MNHNS and CDR2 is SASEGT. The ends lost 3 bases at V and 0 bases at J; junction bases unmatched: 5. CDR3 length equals 16 residues. The CDR3 sequence is CASSDGPGGSYNEQFF. The CDR3 DNA is TGTGCCAGCAGTGACGGTCCAGGGGGCTCCTACAATGAGCAGTTCTTC.

The rearrangement uses TRBV4-2 and TRBJ1-3; perhaps TRBD1 as D (5 bases). Germline V gene data show CDR1 as LGHNA and CDR2 as YNFKEQ. Trimming pared 0 bases from V and 4 bases from J, leaving 10 bases between. CDR3 length: 15 residues. This chain's CDR3 is CASSQDGTDGNTIYF. As DNA, the CDR3 is TGTGCCAGCAGCCAAGATGGGACGGACGGAAACACCATATATTTT.

V and J are TRBV6-1 and TRBJ1-5, with no clear D. The CDR3 extends over 12 amino acids. From germline, CDR1 is MNHNS and CDR2 SASEGT. Trimming cost V 6 bases and J 1 base, with 4 bases left between them. CDR3 loop: CASRPSNQPQHF. The CDR3 bases are TGTGCCAGCAGACCCAGCAATCAGCCCCAGCATTTT.

This sequence joins TRBV9 and TRBJ1-6, with TRBD1 as a possible D gene (6 bases). CDR3 length: 14 residues. V lost 9 bases and J lost 10, with 20 bases in between. Germline CDR1 reads SGDLS; CDR2 reads YYNGEE. In DNA form, the CDR3 reads TGTGCCACCCAGGGAGCAGGGGATAGCTCACCCCTCCACTTT. Protein sequence: CATQGAGDSSPLHF.

The chain links TRBV5-1 to TRBJ2-3; D gene uncertain. V lost 4 bases and J lost 1, with 4 bases in between. Germline lookup yields CDR1 SGHRS and CDR2 YFSETQ. The CDR3 loop spans 12 amino acids. The CDR3 is CASSRGTDTQYF. The CDR3 nucleotides read TGCGCCAGCAGCAGAGGCACAGATACGCAGTATTTT.

The chain combines TRBV18 with TRBJ1-4; tentatively, D is TRBD1 (5 bases). Between the trimmed V and J ends, which lost 1 base and 8 bases, there was a span of 11 bases. The germline V gene has CDR1 KGHSH and CDR2 LQKENI. This CDR3 comprises 14 residues. CDR3 bases: TGTGCCAGCTCACCACGGGACTCGGGGGAAAAACTGTTTTTT. Protein product: CASSPRDSGEKLFF.

The chain joins TRBV19 to TRBJ1-1; 11 positions agree with TRBD1. The CDR3 loop spans 17 amino acids. The germline V gene encodes CDR1 LNHDA and CDR2 SQIVND (reference sequence). Germline trimming cut 1 base from V and 3 bases from J; bases unmatched to any gene: 7. The CDR3 sequence is CASSIAAGQGAYTEAFF. The CDR3 DNA reads as TGTGCCAGTAGTATAGCCGCCGGACAGGGGGCGTACACTGAAGCTTTCTTT.

The chain uses TRBV9 and TRBJ1-5; D gene unclear. The V end was cut by 0 bases, the J end by 7 bases, with 8 bases between. This CDR3 comprises 13 residues. Germline-derived CDR1 and CDR2 are SGDLS and YYNGEE. Here the CDR3 reads CASSVDPGQPQHF. DNA of the CDR3: TGTGCCAGCAGCGTAGACCCGGGCCAGCCCCAGCATTTT.

The rearrangement links TRBV7-3 to TRBJ1-6; a possible D gene is TRBD1 (5 bases). CDR1 is SGHTA, CDR2 FQGTGA, per germline. The CDR3 consists of 16 residues. The V and J ends lost 5 bases and 6 bases respectively, with 17 bases between them. The CDR3 region has the DNA TGTGCCAGCAGCCTCGGGGACGCCGGGGGTAATTCACCCCTCCACTTT. Protein product: CASSLGDAGGNSPLHF.